A selection of T cell receptor beta chains follows, all from one sample in a study of T cells in Graves' hyperthyroidism and ophthalmopathy. From the multiplex PCR reads, TCRdb called clonotypes with MiXCR, one entry per CDR3 protein. The sample shows more than 600,000 distinct CDR3 sequences, 16% of them seen only once. Sequencing was performed on blood. The source of these receptors is a man between 18 and 35 years old with Graves' hyperthyroidism. Both conserved end residues are part of each CDR3. The order of the fields is V gene, CDR3 length, clone size, D gene, J gene, CDR3 DNA, CDR3 protein. The D gene is left open where the match is weak. A clone size is listed for some rows: how often the clone was seen (once, few, many), or a class if it is expanded.

v_call: TRBV4-1; cdr3_length: 17; clone_size: many; d_call: TRBD1; j_call: TRBJ1-1; cdr3_nt: TGCGCCAGCAGCCAAGAGGCGGGGACAGCAATGAACACTGAAGCTTTCTTT; cdr3_aa: CASSQEAGTAMNTEAFF
v_call: TRBV9; cdr3_length: 16; clone_size: -; d_call: -; j_call: TRBJ1-1; cdr3_nt: TGTGCCAGCAGCGTAGCCGGGACTCTTGTGGACACTGAAGCTTTCTTT; cdr3_aa: CASSVAGTLVDTEAFF
v_call: TRBV15; cdr3_length: 15; clone_size: -; d_call: -; j_call: TRBJ2-1; cdr3_nt: TGTGCCACCAGCAAAAGGTCGGGATCCTACAATGAGCAGTTCTTC; cdr3_aa: CATSKRSGSYNEQFF
v_call: TRBV6-1; cdr3_length: 18; clone_size: many; d_call: TRBD2; j_call: TRBJ2-1; cdr3_nt: TGTGCCAGCTCCTTGAGGACGGGGGGACTAGCGGGAGTCGGTGAGCAGTTCTTC; cdr3_aa: CASSLRTGGLAGVGEQFF
v_call: TRBV7-3; cdr3_length: 12; clone_size: many; d_call: -; j_call: TRBJ2-1; cdr3_nt: TGTGCCAGCAGCTCCTGGGGAGGTGAGCAGTTCTTC; cdr3_aa: CASSSWGGEQFF
v_call: TRBV12-3/TRBV12-4; cdr3_length: 14; clone_size: many; d_call: -; j_call: TRBJ2-4; cdr3_nt: TGTGCCAGCAGACCGGGTGGGGCCAAAAACATTCAGTACTTC; cdr3_aa: CASRPGGAKNIQYF
v_call: TRBV20-1; cdr3_length: 14; clone_size: -; d_call: TRBD1; j_call: TRBJ1-5; cdr3_nt: TGCAGTGCTAGAGGGGACAGGGGAGGCCAGCCCCAGCATTTT; cdr3_aa: CSARGDRGGQPQHF
v_call: TRBV24-1; cdr3_length: 15; clone_size: few; d_call: -; j_call: TRBJ2-2; cdr3_nt: TGTGCCACCAGTGATTACGGAGGGAACACCGGGGAGCTGTTTTTT; cdr3_aa: CATSDYGGNTGELFF
v_call: TRBV7-9; cdr3_length: 20; clone_size: -; d_call: TRBD2; j_call: TRBJ2-1; cdr3_nt: TGTGCCAGCAGCTTAGAACGGGGGACTAGCGGGGCAAGCTCCTACAATGAGCAGTTCTTC; cdr3_aa: CASSLERGTSGASSYNEQFF
v_call: TRBV6-5; cdr3_length: 16; clone_size: few; d_call: -; j_call: TRBJ2-1; cdr3_nt: TGTGCCAGCAGTTACTCCGGGACTGACCACTACAATGAGCAGTTCTTC; cdr3_aa: CASSYSGTDHYNEQFF
v_call: TRBV7-9; cdr3_length: 14; clone_size: few; d_call: -; j_call: TRBJ2-5; cdr3_nt: TGTGCCAGCAGCTTTGACGGGAGTGGGAAGACCCAGTACTTC; cdr3_aa: CASSFDGSGKTQYF
v_call: TRBV3-1; cdr3_length: 18; clone_size: many; d_call: TRBD2; j_call: TRBJ2-2; cdr3_nt: TGTGCCAGCACCCGAGGAGGTAGCGGGAGCCCTAACACCGGGGAGCTGTTTTTT; cdr3_aa: CASTRGGSGSPNTGELFF
v_call: TRBV20-1; cdr3_length: 15; clone_size: many; d_call: TRBD2; j_call: TRBJ2-1; cdr3_nt: TGCAGTGCTCCGCTACTAGCGAGCGTGGACAATGAGCAGTTCTTC; cdr3_aa: CSAPLLASVDNEQFF
v_call: TRBV28; cdr3_length: 13; clone_size: many; d_call: -; j_call: TRBJ2-2; cdr3_nt: TGTGCCAGCTCCAAGGCCTGGACCGGGGAGCTGTTTTTT; cdr3_aa: CASSKAWTGELFF
v_call: TRBV20-1; cdr3_length: 15; clone_size: many; d_call: -; j_call: TRBJ2-1; cdr3_nt: TGCAGTGCTAGAGATACTGGACAGAAATACAATGAGCAGTTCTTC; cdr3_aa: CSARDTGQKYNEQFF
v_call: TRBV28; cdr3_length: 12; clone_size: few; d_call: -; j_call: TRBJ1-5; cdr3_nt: TGTGCCAGCAGTTCAACGGATGTGCCCCAGCATTTT; cdr3_aa: CASSSTDVPQHF
v_call: TRBV18; cdr3_length: 17; clone_size: few; d_call: TRBD2; j_call: TRBJ2-3; cdr3_nt: TGTGCCAGCTCACCCCTAGCGGGAAGTCTAGGTTCGGATACGCAGTATTTT; cdr3_aa: CASSPLAGSLGSDTQYF
v_call: TRBV13; cdr3_length: 14; clone_size: few; d_call: -; j_call: TRBJ2-7; cdr3_nt: TGTGCCAGCAGCTTATGGGCAGGGACCTACGAGCAGTACTTC; cdr3_aa: CASSLWAGTYEQYF
v_call: TRBV11-2; cdr3_length: 20; clone_size: few; d_call: TRBD1; j_call: TRBJ2-1; cdr3_nt: TGTGCCAGCAGCTTTTATGCCCGGGACAGGGCATTTAGCTCCTACAATGAGCAGTTCTTC; cdr3_aa: CASSFYARDRAFSSYNEQFF
v_call: TRBV2; cdr3_length: 11; clone_size: -; d_call: TRBD1; j_call: TRBJ1-2; cdr3_nt: TGTGCCAGCAGGGACAGGGATGGCTACACCTTC; cdr3_aa: CASRDRDGYTF
v_call: TRBV7-9; cdr3_length: 17; clone_size: -; d_call: -; j_call: TRBJ1-1; cdr3_nt: TGTGCCAGCAGCCCCCCTAGGGGGGGCCAGACGAACACCGAAGCTTTCTTT; cdr3_aa: CASSPPRGGQTNTEAFF
v_call: TRBV9; cdr3_length: 16; clone_size: -; d_call: TRBD2; j_call: TRBJ2-7; cdr3_nt: TGTGCCAGCAGCGTGACTCCGGGACTATCTCGGGGGGAGCAGTACTTC; cdr3_aa: CASSVTPGLSRGEQYF
v_call: TRBV11-1; cdr3_length: 15; clone_size: few; d_call: TRBD1; j_call: TRBJ2-7; cdr3_nt: TGTGCCAGCAGCTTAATAGGACAGGGGTCGGACGAGCAGTACTTC; cdr3_aa: CASSLIGQGSDEQYF